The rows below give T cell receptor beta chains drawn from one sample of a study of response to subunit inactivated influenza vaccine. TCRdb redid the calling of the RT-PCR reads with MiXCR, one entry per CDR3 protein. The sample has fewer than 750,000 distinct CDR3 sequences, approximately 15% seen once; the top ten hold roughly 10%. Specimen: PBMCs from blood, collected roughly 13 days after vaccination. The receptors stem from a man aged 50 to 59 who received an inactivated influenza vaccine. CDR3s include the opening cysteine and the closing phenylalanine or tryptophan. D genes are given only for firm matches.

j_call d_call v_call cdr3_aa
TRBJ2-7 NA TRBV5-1 CASSRGTTLYEQYF
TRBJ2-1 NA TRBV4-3 CASSQDPNLNEQFF
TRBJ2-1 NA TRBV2 CASFLGYGYNEQFF
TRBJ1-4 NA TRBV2 CASRGLGEKLFF
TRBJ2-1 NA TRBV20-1 CSARDRLEQFF
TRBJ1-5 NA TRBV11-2 CASSWHRGNSNQPQHF
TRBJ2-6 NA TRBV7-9 CASSQGGLGANVLTF
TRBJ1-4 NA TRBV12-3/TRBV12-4 CASSPRHVAVSGLFF
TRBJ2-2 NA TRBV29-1 CSVETDSTGELFF
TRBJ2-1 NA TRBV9 CASSAIVSAIRDEQFF
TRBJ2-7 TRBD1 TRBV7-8 CASSLFGQGSEQYF
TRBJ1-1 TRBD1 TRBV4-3 CASSQGTGGRRDAEAFF
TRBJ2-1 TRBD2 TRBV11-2 CASSLEGWVSGRAYNEQFF
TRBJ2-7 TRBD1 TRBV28 CASSPPWTGRSTYEQYF
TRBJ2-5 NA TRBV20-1 CSASPLLESRQETQYF
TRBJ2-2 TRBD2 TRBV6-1 CASSPRGAGMIGELFF
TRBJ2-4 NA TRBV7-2 CAESRDGNIQYF
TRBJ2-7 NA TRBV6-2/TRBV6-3 CASSYSRDGYEQYF
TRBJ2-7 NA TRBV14 CASSQDYRPAYEQYF
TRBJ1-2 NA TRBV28 CASSLKGNYGYTF
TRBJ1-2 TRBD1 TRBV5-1 CASSETGGTTNYGYTF
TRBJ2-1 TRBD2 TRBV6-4 CASSDKTSGAVDEQFF
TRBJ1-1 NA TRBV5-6 CASSLERGRTEAFF
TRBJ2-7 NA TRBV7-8 CASSLGLQGGYEQYF
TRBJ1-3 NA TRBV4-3 CASSQAEGIWGNTIYF
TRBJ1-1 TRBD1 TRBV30 CAWGQGSTEAFF
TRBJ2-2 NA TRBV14 CASSQRWSTGELFF
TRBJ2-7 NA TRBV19 CASSIWGRSSEQYF
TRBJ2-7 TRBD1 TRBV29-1 CSVCEGTGVLVEQYF
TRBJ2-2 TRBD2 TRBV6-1 CASTRGRGPGTGELFF
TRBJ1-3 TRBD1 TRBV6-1 CASSRDRVGNTIYF
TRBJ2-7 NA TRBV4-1 CASSQESLYLSSYEQYF
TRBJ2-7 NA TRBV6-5 CASSYSVRASYEQYF
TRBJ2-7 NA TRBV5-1 CASSQTGTLPYEQYF